One TCR beta chain is described in this entry. Clones were sequenced by immunoSEQ multiplex PCR, and TCRdb holds only the in-frame ones, with some missing. The sample holds around 80,000 clones, approximately 98% seen once. The data belong to a study of technical replicates of blood from a few donors. The V gene's germline CDR1 is MNHEY and CDR2 SMNVEV (reference sequence). The CDR3 length is 18 residues. Trimming took 6 bases from V and 0 from J, leaving 21 bases between them. The chain uses TRBV27 and TRBJ2-1; D possibly corresponds to TRBD2 (5 bases). The sample comprised T cells isolated from PBMCs. This TCR came from a human donor in good health. The CDR3 nucleotides are TGTGCCAGCAGCCCCCGGGGTGTGGATTATAGCTCCTACAATGAGCAGTTCTTC. It codes for CASSPRGVDYSSYNEQFF.